The T cell receptor (beta chain) under discussion was sequenced for a study of cytomegalovirus exposure and HLA in healthy donors. The study's findings and limits: In all likelihood, a cluster of highly shared sequence variants was a sequencing artifact. Across HLA loci, a later analysis found differing TCR association rates, with DRB1 most and HLA-C fewest. Trimming of TCR beta V- and J-genes showed a link, identified in a later analysis, to a missense DCLRE1C variant.

Worth noting for this clone: Its antigen remains unknown.

Germline CDR1 SGHNT, CDR2 YYREEE (reference sequence). The CDR3 consists of 12 residues. Trimming pared 9 bases from V and 5 bases from J, leaving 11 bases between. PCR primers comprised 60 Vbeta and 13 Jbeta primers. Only in-frame clones appear in the TCRdb table, and some are missing; sequencing was by immunoSEQ multiplex PCR. This table holds hundreds of thousands of clones, more than 65% found once. The TCR sequence derives from a woman aged 30 to 39 in good health and CMV-seronegative. Sequencing used PBMCs. The chain has TRBV5-4 and TRBJ2-2; possible D gene TRBD2, 6 bases. CDR3 sequence (DNA): TGTGCCATACACGCGGGAACCGGGGAGCTGTTTTTT. Protein product: CAIHAGTGELFF.